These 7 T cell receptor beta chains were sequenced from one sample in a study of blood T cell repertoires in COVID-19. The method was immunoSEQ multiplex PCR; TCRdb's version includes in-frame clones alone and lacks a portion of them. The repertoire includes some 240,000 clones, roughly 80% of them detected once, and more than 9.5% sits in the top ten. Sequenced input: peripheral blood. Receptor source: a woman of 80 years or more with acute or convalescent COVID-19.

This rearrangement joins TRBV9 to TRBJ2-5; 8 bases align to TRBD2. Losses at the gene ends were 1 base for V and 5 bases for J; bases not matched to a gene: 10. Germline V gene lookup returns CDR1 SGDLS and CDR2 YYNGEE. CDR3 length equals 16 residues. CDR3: CASSVIPAGAPETQYF. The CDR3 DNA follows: TGTGCCAGCAGCGTAATCCCAGCGGGGGCCCCGGAGACCCAGTACTTC.

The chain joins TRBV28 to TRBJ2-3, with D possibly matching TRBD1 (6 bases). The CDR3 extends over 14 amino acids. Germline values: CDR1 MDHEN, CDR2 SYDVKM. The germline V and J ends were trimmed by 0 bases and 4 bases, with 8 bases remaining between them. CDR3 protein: CASSLWWGPDTQYF. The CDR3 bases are TGTGCCAGCAGTTTATGGTGGGGGCCAGATACGCAGTATTTT.

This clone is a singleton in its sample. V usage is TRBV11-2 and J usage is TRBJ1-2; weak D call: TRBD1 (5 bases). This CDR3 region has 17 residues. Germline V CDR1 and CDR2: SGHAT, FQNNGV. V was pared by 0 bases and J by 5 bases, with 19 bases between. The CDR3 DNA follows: TGTGCCAGCAGCTTAGATCAGGGTAAAGGGATTATTTATGGCTACACCTTC. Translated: CASSLDQGKGIIYGYTF.

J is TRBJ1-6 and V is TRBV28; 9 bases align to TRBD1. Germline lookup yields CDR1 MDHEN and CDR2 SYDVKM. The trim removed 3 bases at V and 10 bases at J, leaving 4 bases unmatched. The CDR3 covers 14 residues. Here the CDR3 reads CASSLRQGESPLHF. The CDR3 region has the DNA TGTGCCAGCAGTTTGAGACAGGGGGAATCACCCCTCCACTTT. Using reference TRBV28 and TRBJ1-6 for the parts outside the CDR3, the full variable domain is DVKVTQSSRYLVKRTGEKVFLECVQDMDHENMFWYRQDPGLGLRLIYFSYDVKMKEKGDIPEGYSVSREKKERFSLILESASTNQTSMYLCASSLRQGESPLHFGNGTRLTVT.

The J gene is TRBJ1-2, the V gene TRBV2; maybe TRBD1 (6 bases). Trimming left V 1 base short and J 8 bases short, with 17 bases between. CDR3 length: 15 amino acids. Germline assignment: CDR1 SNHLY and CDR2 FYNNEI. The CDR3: CASSEGVPGAGGYTF. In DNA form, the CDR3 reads TGTGCCAGCAGTGAAGGGGTGCCAGGGGCTGGCGGCTACACCTTC.

CDR3 bases: TGTGCCAGCAGCTTGCAACAGACAGCGAACACTGAAGCTTTCTTT. It specifies CASSLQQTANTEAFF. The chain recombines TRBV5-4 with TRBJ1-1; D is possibly TRBD1 (5 bases). This CDR3 comprises 15 residues. V was cut by 1 base and J by 1 base, with 11 bases left in between. Germline V gene lookup returns CDR1 SGHNT and CDR2 YYREEE (reference sequence).

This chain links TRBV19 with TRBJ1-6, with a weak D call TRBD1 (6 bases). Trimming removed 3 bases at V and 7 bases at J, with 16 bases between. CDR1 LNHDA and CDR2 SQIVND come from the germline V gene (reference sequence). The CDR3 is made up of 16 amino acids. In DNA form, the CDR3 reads TGTGCCAGTAGTATCGGGCCAGGGGCCAACAATTCACCCCTCCACTTT. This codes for CASSIGPGANNSPLHF.